Reported below is one TCR beta chain. The CDR3 is 14 amino acids. Germline V lookup: CDR1 SNHLY, CDR2 FYNNEI. Trimming left V 6 bases short and J 8 bases short, with 19 bases between. This entry comes from a study of blood T cell repertoires in COVID-19. Study details: PBMCs, B-cell-depleted T cells, or T cells were the source of the cDNA or gDNA that made up the material.

Assay: immunoSEQ multiplex PCR; the TCRdb copy retains only in-frame clones and omits some. The data show roughly 150,000 clones, around four fifths seen once. Seattle enrolled patients during active infection and tracked them longitudinally. This TCR was sampled from a woman of 80 years or more with COVID-19, enrolled during active disease. What was sequenced was peripheral blood. V gene TRBV2 combines with J gene TRBJ1-2, with D perhaps TRBD1 (6 bases). CDR3 sequence: CASRDPGHLGGYTF. The CDR3 coding sequence is TGTGCCAGCAGGGACCCGGGACACCTGGGAGGCTACACCTTC.